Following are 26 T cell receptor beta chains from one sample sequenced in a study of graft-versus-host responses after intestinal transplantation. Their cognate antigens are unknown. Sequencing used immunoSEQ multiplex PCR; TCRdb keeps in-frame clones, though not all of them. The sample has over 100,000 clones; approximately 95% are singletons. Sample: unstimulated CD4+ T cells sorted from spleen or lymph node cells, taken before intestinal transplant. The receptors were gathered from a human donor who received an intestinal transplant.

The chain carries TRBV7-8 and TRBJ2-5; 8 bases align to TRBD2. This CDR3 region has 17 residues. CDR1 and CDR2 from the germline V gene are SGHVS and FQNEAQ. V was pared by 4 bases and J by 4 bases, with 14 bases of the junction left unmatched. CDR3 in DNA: TGTGCCAGCAGCTCACCTGGCCCGGGACTAGTGTCAGAGACCCAGTACTTC. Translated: CASSSPGPGLVSETQYF.

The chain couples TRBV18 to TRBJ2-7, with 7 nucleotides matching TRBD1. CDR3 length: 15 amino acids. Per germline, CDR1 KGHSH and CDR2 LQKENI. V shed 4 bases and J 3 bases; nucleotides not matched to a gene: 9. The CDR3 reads CASSRVGTAVYEQYF. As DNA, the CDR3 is TGTGCCAGCTCACGGGTTGGGACAGCAGTCTACGAGCAGTACTTC.

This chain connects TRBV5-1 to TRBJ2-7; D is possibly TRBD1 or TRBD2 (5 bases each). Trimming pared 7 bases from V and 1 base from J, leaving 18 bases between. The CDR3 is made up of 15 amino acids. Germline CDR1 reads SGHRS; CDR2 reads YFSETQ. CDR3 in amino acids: CASLPLPGGSYEQYF. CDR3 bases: TGCGCCAGCTTACCCCTCCCTGGGGGATCCTACGAGCAGTACTTC.

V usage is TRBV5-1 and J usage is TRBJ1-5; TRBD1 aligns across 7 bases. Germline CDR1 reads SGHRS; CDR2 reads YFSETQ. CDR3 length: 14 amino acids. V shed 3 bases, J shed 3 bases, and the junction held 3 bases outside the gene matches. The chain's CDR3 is CASSSGQDNQPQHF. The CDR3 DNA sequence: TGCGCCAGCAGCTCAGGACAGGACAATCAGCCCCAGCATTTT. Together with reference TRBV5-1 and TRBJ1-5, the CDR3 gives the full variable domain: KAGVTQTPRYLIKTRGQQVTLSCSPISGHRSVSWYQQTPGQGLQFLFEYFSETQRNKGNFPGRFSGRQFSNSRSEMNVSTLELGDSALYLCASSSGQDNQPQHFGDGTRLSIL.

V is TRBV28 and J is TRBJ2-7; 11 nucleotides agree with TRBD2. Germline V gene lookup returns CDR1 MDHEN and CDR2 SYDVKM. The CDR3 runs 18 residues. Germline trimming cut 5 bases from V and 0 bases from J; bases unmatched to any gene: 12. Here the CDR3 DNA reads TGTGCCAGCAGTCCCGGGGGGACTAGCGGCCGGAGCTCCTACGAGCAGTACTTC. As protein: CASSPGGTSGRSSYEQYF.

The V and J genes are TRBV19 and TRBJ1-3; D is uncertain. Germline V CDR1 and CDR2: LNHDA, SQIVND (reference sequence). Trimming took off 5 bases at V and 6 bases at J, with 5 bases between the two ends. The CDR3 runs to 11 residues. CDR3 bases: TGTGCCAGTAGTTTCGTAAACACCATATATTTT. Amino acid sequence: CASSFVNTIYF.

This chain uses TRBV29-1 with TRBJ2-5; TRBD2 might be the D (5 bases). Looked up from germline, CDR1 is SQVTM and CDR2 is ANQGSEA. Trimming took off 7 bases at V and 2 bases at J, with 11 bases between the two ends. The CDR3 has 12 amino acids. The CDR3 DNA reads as TGCAGCGCGGCACTAGGGCAAGAGACCCAGTACTTC. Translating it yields CSAALGQETQYF.

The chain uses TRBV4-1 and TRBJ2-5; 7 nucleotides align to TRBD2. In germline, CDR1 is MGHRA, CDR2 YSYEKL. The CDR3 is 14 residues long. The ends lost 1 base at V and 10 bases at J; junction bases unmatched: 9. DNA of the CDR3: TGCGCCAGCAGCCAAGTTCACGGAGGGGAGGGCCAGTACTTC. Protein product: CASSQVHGGEGQYF.

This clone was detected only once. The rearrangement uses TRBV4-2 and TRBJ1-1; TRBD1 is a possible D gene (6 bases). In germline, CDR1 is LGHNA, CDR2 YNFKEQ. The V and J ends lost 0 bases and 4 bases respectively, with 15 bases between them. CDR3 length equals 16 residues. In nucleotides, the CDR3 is TGTGCCAGCAGCCAAGATCCTCGAGGGGGGTTCACTGAAGCTTTCTTT. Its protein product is CASSQDPRGGFTEAFF.

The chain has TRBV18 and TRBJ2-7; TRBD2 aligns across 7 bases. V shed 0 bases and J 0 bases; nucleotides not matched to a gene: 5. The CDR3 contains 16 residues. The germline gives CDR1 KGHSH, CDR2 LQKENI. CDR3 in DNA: TGTGCCAGCTCACCACCGGGTGGGGGGGGCTCCTACGAGCAGTACTTC. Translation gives CASSPPGGGGSYEQYF.

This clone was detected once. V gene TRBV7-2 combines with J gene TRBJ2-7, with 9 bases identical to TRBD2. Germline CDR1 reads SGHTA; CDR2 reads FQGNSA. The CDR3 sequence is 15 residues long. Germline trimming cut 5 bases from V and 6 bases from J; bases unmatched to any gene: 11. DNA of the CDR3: TGTGCCAGCAGCCTACCCGGCTGGCGGGAGGGCGAGCAGTACTTC. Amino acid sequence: CASSLPGWREGEQYF.

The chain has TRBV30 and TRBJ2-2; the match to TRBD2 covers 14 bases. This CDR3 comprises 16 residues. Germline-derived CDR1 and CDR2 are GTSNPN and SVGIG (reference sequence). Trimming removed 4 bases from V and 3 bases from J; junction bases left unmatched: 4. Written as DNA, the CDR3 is TGTGCCTGGACAGGGACTAGCGGGAGTGACACCGGGGAGCTGTTTTTT. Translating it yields CAWTGTSGSDTGELFF.

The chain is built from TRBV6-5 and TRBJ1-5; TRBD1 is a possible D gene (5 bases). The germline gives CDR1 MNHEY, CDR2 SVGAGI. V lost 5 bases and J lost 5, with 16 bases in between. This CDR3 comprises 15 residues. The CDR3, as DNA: TGTGCCAGCAGTCATTCGGAGGACATCGATCAGCCCCAGCATTTT. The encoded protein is CASSHSEDIDQPQHF.

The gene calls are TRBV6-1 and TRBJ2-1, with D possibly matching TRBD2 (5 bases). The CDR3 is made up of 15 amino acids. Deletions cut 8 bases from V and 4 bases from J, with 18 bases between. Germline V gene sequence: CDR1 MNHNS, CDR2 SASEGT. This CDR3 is CASGPGNGFYNEQFF. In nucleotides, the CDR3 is TGTGCCAGCGGGCCCGGGAACGGGTTTTACAATGAGCAGTTCTTC.

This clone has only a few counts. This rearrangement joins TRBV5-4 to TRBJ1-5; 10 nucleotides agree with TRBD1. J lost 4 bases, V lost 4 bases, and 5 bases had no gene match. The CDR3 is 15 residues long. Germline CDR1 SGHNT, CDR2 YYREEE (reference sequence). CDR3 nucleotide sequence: TGTGCCAGCAGCCGAGGGACAGGGGTGAATCAGCCCCAGCATTTT. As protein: CASSRGTGVNQPQHF. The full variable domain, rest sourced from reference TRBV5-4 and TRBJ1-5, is ETGVTQSPTHLIKTRGQQVTLRCSSQSGHNTVSWYQQALGQGPQFIFQYYREEENGRGNFPPRFSGLQFPNYSSELNVNALELDDSALYLCASSRGTGVNQPQHFGDGTRLSIL.

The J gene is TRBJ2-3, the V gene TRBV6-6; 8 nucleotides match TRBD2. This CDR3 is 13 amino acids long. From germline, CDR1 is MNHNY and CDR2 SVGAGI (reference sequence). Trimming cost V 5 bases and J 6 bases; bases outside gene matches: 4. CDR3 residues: CASSPRLADTQYF. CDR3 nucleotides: TGTGCCAGCAGTCCACGACTAGCGGATACGCAGTATTTT.

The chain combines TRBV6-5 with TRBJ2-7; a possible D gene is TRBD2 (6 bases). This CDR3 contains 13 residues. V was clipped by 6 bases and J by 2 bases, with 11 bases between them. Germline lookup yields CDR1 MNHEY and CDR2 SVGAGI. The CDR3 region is CASRLRETYEQYF. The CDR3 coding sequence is TGTGCCAGCAGACTCCGGGAGACCTACGAGCAGTACTTC.

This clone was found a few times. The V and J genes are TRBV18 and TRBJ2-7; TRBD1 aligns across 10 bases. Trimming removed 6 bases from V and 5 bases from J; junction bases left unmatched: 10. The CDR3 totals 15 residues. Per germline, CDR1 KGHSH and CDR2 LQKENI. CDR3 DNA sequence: TGTGCCAGCTCTCAACTAAGGACAGGGGGGGACGAGCAGTACTTC. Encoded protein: CASSQLRTGGDEQYF.

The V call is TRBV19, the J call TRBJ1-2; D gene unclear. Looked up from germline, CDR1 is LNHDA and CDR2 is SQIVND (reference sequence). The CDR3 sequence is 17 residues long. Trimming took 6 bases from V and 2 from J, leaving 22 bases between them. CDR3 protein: CASRRPGTGYLNYGYTF. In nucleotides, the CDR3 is TGTGCCAGTAGGAGGCCCGGTACTGGGTATCTAAACTATGGCTACACCTTC.

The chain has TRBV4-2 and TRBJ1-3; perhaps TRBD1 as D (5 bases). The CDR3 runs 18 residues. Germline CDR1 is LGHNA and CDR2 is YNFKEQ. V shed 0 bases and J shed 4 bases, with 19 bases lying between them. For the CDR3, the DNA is TGTGCCAGCAGCCAAGAAGTAAGAGGCAGGGATGGGGGAAACACCATATATTTT. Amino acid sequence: CASSQEVRGRDGGNTIYF.

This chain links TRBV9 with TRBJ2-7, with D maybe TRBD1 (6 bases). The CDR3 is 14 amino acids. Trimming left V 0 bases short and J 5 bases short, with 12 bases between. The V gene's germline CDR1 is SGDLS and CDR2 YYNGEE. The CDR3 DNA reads TGTGCCAGCAGCGTAGCGACAGGCCCGCACGAGCAGTACTTC. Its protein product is CASSVATGPHEQYF.

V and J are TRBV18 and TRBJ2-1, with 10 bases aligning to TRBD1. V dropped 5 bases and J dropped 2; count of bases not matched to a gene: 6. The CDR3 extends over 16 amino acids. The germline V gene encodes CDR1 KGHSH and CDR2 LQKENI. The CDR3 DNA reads TGTGCCAGCTCAGGTATCGGACAGGGGGCCTACAATGAGCAGTTCTTC. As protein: CASSGIGQGAYNEQFF.

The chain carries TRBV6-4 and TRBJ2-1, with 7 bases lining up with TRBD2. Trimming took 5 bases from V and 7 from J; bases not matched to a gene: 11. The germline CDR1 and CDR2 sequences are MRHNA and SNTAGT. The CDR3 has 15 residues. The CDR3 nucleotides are TGTGCCAGCAGTCTGGGGGAGGGTGTCTCAAATGAGCAGTTCTTC. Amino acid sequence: CASSLGEGVSNEQFF.

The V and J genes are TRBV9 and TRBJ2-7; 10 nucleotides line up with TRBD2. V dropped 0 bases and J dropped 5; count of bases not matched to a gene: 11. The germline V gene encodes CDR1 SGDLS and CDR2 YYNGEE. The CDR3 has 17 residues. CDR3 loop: CASSVGSSGRLVDEQYF. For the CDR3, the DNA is TGTGCCAGCAGCGTAGGGTCTAGCGGGAGACTAGTCGACGAGCAGTACTTC.

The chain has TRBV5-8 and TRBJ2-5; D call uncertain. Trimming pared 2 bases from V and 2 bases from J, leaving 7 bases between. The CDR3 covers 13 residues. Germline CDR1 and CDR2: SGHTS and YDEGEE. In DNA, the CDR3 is TGTGCCAGCAGCTTCTTGGTACAAGAGACCCAGTACTTC. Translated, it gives CASSFLVQETQYF.

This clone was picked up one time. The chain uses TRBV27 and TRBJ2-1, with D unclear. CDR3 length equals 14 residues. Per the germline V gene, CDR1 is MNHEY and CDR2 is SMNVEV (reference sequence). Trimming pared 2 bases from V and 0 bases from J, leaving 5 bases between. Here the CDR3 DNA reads TGTGCCAGCAGTTTACACAGCTCCTACAATGAGCAGTTCTTC. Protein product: CASSLHSSYNEQFF.